Reported below is one T cell receptor (beta chain). Its antigen is not identified. Assay: immunoSEQ multiplex PCR; the TCRdb copy retains only in-frame clones and omits some. The profile covers around 170,000 clones, with 88% appearing a single time and roughly 12% taken by the ten largest. These data belong to a study of T cell responses to AZD1222 COVID-19 vaccine. Study-level points and caveats: The study found Spike-specific TCR breadth and depth rose after two AZD1222 doses. The repertoires were collected only after the peak T cell response.

Second-dose intervals near 4 or 12 weeks were combined. Germline values: CDR1 ENHRY, CDR2 SYGVKD. CDR3 length: 14 amino acids. The trim removed 4 bases at V and 5 bases at J, leaving 5 bases unmatched. The J gene is TRBJ1-5, the V gene TRBV10-3; TRBD1 agrees at 7 bases. Sequenced material: peripheral blood, taken 28 days after the second AZD1222 dose. The source is an adult who received the AZD1222 COVID-19 vaccine. The CDR3 here is CAISGTGNYQPQHF. Here the CDR3 DNA reads TGTGCCATCAGTGGGACAGGTAACTATCAGCCCCAGCATTTT.